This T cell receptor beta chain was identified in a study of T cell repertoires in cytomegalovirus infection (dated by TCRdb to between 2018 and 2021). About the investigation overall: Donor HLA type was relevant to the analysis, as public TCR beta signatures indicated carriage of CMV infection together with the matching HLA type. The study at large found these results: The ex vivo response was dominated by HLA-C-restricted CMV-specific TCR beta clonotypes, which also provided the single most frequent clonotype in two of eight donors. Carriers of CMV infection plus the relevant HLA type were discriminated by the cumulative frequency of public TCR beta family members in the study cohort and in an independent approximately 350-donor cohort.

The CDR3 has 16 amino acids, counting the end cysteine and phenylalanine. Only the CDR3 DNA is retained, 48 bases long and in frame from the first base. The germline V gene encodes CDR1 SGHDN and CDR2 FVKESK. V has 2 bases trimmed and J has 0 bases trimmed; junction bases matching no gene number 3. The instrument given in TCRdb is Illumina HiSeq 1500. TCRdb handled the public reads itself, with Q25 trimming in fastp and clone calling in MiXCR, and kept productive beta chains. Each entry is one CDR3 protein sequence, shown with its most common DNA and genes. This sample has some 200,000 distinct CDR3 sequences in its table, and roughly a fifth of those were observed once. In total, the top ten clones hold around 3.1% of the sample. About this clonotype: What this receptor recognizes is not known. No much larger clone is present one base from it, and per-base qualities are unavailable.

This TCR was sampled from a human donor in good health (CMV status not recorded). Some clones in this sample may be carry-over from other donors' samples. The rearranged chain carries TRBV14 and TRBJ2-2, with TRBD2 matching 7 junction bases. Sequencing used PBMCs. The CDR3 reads CASSQQSGANTGELFF. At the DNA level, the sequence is TGTGCCAGCAGCCAACAGAGCGGGGCGAACACCGGGGAGCTGTTTTTT.